Below are 3 T cell receptor beta chains sequenced from a single sample in a study of blood T cell repertoires in COVID-19. Repertoires were generated with immunoSEQ multiplex PCR, while TCRdb's copy carries only in-frame clones and drops some. Of under 500,000 clones listed, around 90% are singletons. Sequenced input: PBMCs or T cells enriched from blood (not recorded which). The origin of the receptors is a woman aged 18-29 years with acute COVID-19.

This clone was observed a handful of times. This chain joins TRBV12-5 and TRBJ1-1; D uncertain. The CDR3 length is 12 residues. V was clipped by 5 bases and J by 10 bases, with 14 bases between them. Germline V gene sequence: CDR1 LGHNT, CDR2 FRNRAP. CDR3 nucleotide sequence: TGTGCTAGTGGTCCCGCGGGAGGGCGAGCTTTCTTT. Translation: CASGPAGGRAFF.

This clone has a single count. The gene calls are TRBV19 and TRBJ1-5; D is possibly TRBD1 (5 bases). The CDR3 is made up of 14 amino acids. With 0 bases removed from V and 6 bases from J, the gap between germline ends came to 9 bases. Germline loops: CDR1 LNHDA, CDR2 SQIVND (reference sequence). The CDR3 nucleotides are TGTGCCAGTAGTATAGACAGGGTCCTTCAGCCCCAGCATTTT. Protein sequence: CASSIDRVLQPQHF. The variable domain in full, with the rest retrieved from reference TRBV19 and TRBJ1-5, is DGGITQSPKYLFRKEGQNVTLSCEQNLNHDAMYWYRQDPGQGLRLIYYSQIVNDFQKGDIAEGYSVSREKKESFPLTVTSAQKNPTAFYLCASSIDRVLQPQHFGDGTRLSIL.

This clone was recorded only once. This sequence joins TRBV5-1 and TRBJ1-2; 9 positions agree with TRBD1. J was trimmed by 5 bases and V by 4 bases; bases with no gene match: 6. CDR3 size: 14 residues. The germline V gene encodes CDR1 SGHRS and CDR2 YFSETQ. The CDR3: CASSPETGGYGYTF. CDR3 nucleotides: TGCGCCAGCAGCCCCGAGACAGGGGGATATGGCTACACCTTC. Drawing the rest from reference TRBV5-1 and TRBJ1-2, the complete variable domain is KAGVTQTPRYLIKTRGQQVTLSCSPISGHRSVSWYQQTPGQGLQFLFEYFSETQRNKGNFPGRFSGRQFSNSRSEMNVSTLELGDSALYLCASSPETGGYGYTFGSGTRLTVV.